These 28 T cell receptor beta chains were sequenced from one sample in a study of T cells after yellow fever vaccination. Each CDR3 protein gets one entry after TCRdb re-called the 5' RACE reads with MiXCR. The top ten clones hold 15% to 20% of a sample with 250,000 or so distinct CDR3 sequences, over 3% of them seen once. The material was PBMCs, obtained 15 days after the yellow fever booster vaccination. All receptors come from a man between 18 and 29 years old who received the YFV17D yellow fever vaccine.

In its sample, this clonotype was seen many times. This chain links TRBV27 with TRBJ1-3; 10 bases are shared with TRBD1. Germline CDR1 MNHEY, CDR2 SMNVEV (reference sequence). The J segment lost 4 bases and the V segment lost 5 bases, leaving 5 bases of the junction unmatched. This CDR3 is built from 15 residues. CDR3: CASSRDRGEGNTIYF. Written as DNA, the CDR3 is TGTGCCAGCAGTCGGGACAGGGGAGAAGGAAACACCATATATTTT.

This clonotype showed up many times. This chain connects TRBV7-2 to TRBJ1-2; 7 bases are a match to TRBD1. Losses at the gene ends were 4 bases for V and 8 bases for J; bases not matched to a gene: 10. Germline lookup yields CDR1 SGHTA and CDR2 FQGNSA. The CDR3 runs to 14 residues. CDR3 nucleotides: TGTGCCAGCAGCTCTGCGGACAGGTCGAAGGGCTACACCTTC. The encoded protein is CASSSADRSKGYTF.

This clonotype was seen ten or more times. This chain connects TRBV4-2 to TRBJ1-2, with unresolved D. The CDR3 runs to 12 residues. Germline-derived CDR1 and CDR2 are LGHNA and YNFKEQ. With 4 bases removed from V and 8 bases from J, the gap between germline ends came to 11 bases. Here the CDR3 DNA reads TGTGCCAGCAGCCCCCCCACCGGGGGCTACACCTTC. Translation: CASSPPTGGYTF.

This clonotype has a count of ten or more. The CDR3, as DNA: TGTGCCAGCAGCCGCCCGGGACAGGATCGCACAGATACGCAGTATTTT. This codes for CASSRPGQDRTDTQYF. The gene calls are TRBV7-2 and TRBJ2-3; TRBD1 agrees at 8 bases. V lost 5 bases to trimming and J lost 1 base; unmatched junction nucleotides: 8. The CDR3 contains 16 residues. Germline CDR1 reads SGHTA; CDR2 reads FQGNSA.

At least ten counts were recorded for this clonotype. This chain joins TRBV5-1 and TRBJ1-2, with D uncertain. Germline assignment: CDR1 SGHRS and CDR2 YFSETQ. This CDR3 has 12 amino acids. V lost 4 bases, J lost 7 bases, and 11 bases lay in between. In nucleotides, the CDR3 is TGCGCCAGCAGCGGCGTCCCGGGTGGCTACACCTTC. It translates to CASSGVPGGYTF.

This clonotype was detected many times. This chain connects TRBV7-2 to TRBJ1-1; D is unclear. This CDR3 spans 13 amino acids. Germline V gene lookup returns CDR1 SGHTA and CDR2 FQGNSA. Trimming removed 6 bases from V and 3 bases from J, with 11 bases in between. This chain's CDR3 is CASREVRDTEAFF. Here the CDR3 DNA reads TGTGCCAGCAGGGAGGTTCGGGACACTGAAGCTTTCTTT.

This chain uses TRBV27 with TRBJ2-2; TRBD1 matches at 8 bases. V trimming: 4 bases; J trimming: 4 bases; junction bases outside the gene matches: 5. Germline assignment: CDR1 MNHEY and CDR2 SMNVEV (reference sequence). This CDR3 is built from 15 residues. Written as DNA, the CDR3 is TGTGCCAGCAGTTCGACAGGGGCGGGCACCGGGGAGCTGTTTTTT. Encoded protein: CASSSTGAGTGELFF.

This clonotype showed up many times. The gene calls are TRBV6-6 and TRBJ1-2; D unresolved. From germline, CDR1 is MNHNY and CDR2 SVGAGI (reference sequence). This CDR3 has 16 residues. V was cut by 0 bases and J by 6 bases, with 17 bases left in between. The CDR3: CASSYSIPTVVNGYTF. CDR3 sequence (DNA): TGTGCCAGCAGTTACTCGATCCCCACAGTAGTGAATGGCTACACCTTC.

This clonotype was detected many times. The CDR3 region is CASSATGDSGNTIYF. In DNA form, the CDR3 reads TGTGCCAGCAGTGCGACAGGTGACTCTGGAAACACCATATATTTT. V usage is TRBV12-3 or TRBV12-4 and J usage is TRBJ1-3, with D possibly being TRBD1 (6 bases). Trimming took 5 bases from V and 0 from J, leaving 11 bases between them. The CDR3 runs 15 residues.

There are many counts of this clonotype. The genes are TRBV12-3 or TRBV12-4 and TRBJ1-6; 8 bases are a match to TRBD1. J was trimmed by 11 bases and V by 6 bases; bases with no gene match: 6. This CDR3 region has 13 residues. In DNA, the CDR3 is TGTGCCAGCAGCCAGGGGGCCCTGACACCCCTCCACTTT. Protein sequence: CASSQGALTPLHF.

This clonotype came up many times. The chain is built from TRBV7-9 and TRBJ1-5, with no clear D. CDR1 SEHNR and CDR2 FQNEAQ come from the germline V gene (reference sequence). This CDR3 is 14 amino acids long. V dropped 3 bases and J dropped 5 bases, with 11 bases sitting between them. The CDR3 region has the DNA TGTGCCAGCAGCTTCATGGCAGACGATCAGCCCCAGCATTTT. This gives the protein CASSFMADDQPQHF.

This clonotype was seen repeatedly, ten times or more. V gene TRBV5-1 combines with J gene TRBJ1-4; tentative D call: TRBD1 (5 bases). V dropped 1 base and J dropped 6 bases, with 10 bases sitting between them. Germline values: CDR1 SGHRS, CDR2 YFSETQ. The CDR3 loop spans 14 amino acids. The CDR3 region has the DNA TGCGCCAGCAGCTTGTGGGGGATTGATGAAAAACTGTTTTTT. Translating gives CASSLWGIDEKLFF.

This clonotype was recorded many times. The V and J genes are TRBV19 and TRBJ2-4; D may be TRBD1 (5 bases). There are 17 residues in the CDR3. Per germline, CDR1 LNHDA and CDR2 SQIVND (reference sequence). The V and J ends lost 4 bases and 8 bases respectively, with 24 bases between them. The CDR3 nucleotides are TGTGCCAGTAGTAATTCGAGAGGCAGGGCCGACCGGGACATTCAGTACTTC. It encodes CASSNSRGRADRDIQYF.

The rearrangement joins TRBV6-5 to TRBJ2-3; 11 bases fit TRBD2. CDR1 and CDR2 (germline): MNHEY, SVGAGI. V was clipped by 2 bases and J by 4 bases; unmatched bases: 8. The CDR3 loop spans 17 amino acids. The CDR3, as DNA: TGTGCCAGCAGTTACCTGGCTAGCGGGGGGCGAGCAGATACGCAGTATTTT. Translation gives CASSYLASGGRADTQYF.

In this sample, this clonotype turned up many times. The chain joins TRBV7-6 to TRBJ1-5; D ambiguous. Looked up from germline, CDR1 is SGHVS and CDR2 is FNYEAQ. V was shortened by 3 bases and J by 6 bases, with 6 bases between the two germline ends. This CDR3 is built from 12 residues. CDR3 residues: CASSFPGQPQHF. The CDR3, as DNA: TGTGCCAGCAGCTTTCCAGGTCAGCCCCAGCATTTT.

The table lists this clonotype with many counts. The chain links TRBV5-1 to TRBJ1-1, with 7 positions matching TRBD1. The V and J ends lost 2 bases and 0 bases, in that order; junction bases with no gene match: 4. This CDR3 comprises 15 residues. Germline V gene sequence: CDR1 SGHRS, CDR2 YFSETQ. Written as DNA, the CDR3 is TGCGCCAGCAGCTTCGACGGACAGGTGAACACTGAAGCTTTCTTT. It translates to CASSFDGQVNTEAFF.

Many counts were recorded for this clonotype. The chain carries TRBV5-1 and TRBJ1-3; D uncertain. Germline lookup yields CDR1 SGHRS and CDR2 YFSETQ. CDR3 length equals 14 residues. Between the trimmed V and J ends, which lost 3 bases and 0 bases, there was a span of 7 bases. The CDR3 DNA reads as TGCGCCAGCAGCTCGTCGGTCTCTGGAAACACCATATATTTT. Amino acids: CASSSSVSGNTIYF.

This clonotype has just a few counts. This chain connects TRBV10-3 to TRBJ1-1; 7 bases line up with TRBD1. In germline, CDR1 is ENHRY, CDR2 SYGVKD. V trimming: 3 bases; J trimming: 2 bases; junction bases outside the gene matches: 3. The CDR3 covers 14 residues. The CDR3 loop is CAISDDRDNTEAFF. The CDR3 bases are TGTGCCATCAGTGATGACAGGGACAACACTGAAGCTTTCTTT.

This clonotype was seen repeatedly, ten times or more. The chain is built from TRBV28 and TRBJ1-1; tentative D call: TRBD1 (6 bases). This CDR3 region has 10 residues. From germline, CDR1 is MDHEN and CDR2 SYDVKM. The V end lost 7 bases, the J end lost 11 bases, and 11 bases lay between the germline ends. The chain's CDR3 is CASTGGGAFF. Written as DNA, the CDR3 is TGTGCCAGCACCGGAGGGGGGGCTTTCTTT.

This clonotype was seen many times. The chain recombines TRBV7-3 with TRBJ1-4, with D possibly being TRBD1 (6 bases). The length of the CDR3 is 20 residues. From germline, CDR1 is SGHTA and CDR2 FQGTGA. V was trimmed by 5 bases and J by 8 bases, leaving 33 bases between them. The CDR3: CASSLQLGGPGGSPEEKLFF. In DNA form, the CDR3 reads TGTGCCAGCAGCCTCCAACTGGGGGGACCCGGGGGCTCACCGGAAGAAAAACTGTTTTTT.

The J gene is TRBJ2-1, the V gene TRBV27, with D perhaps TRBD1 (6 bases). V lost 2 bases to trimming and J lost 10 bases, with 18 bases between them. CDR1 MNHEY and CDR2 SMNVEV come from the germline V gene (reference sequence). The CDR3 loop spans 15 amino acids. CDR3 sequence: CASSLSPPTGNEQFF. The CDR3 DNA sequence: TGTGCCAGCAGTTTAAGCCCACCCACAGGGAACGAGCAGTTCTTC.

This clonotype was counted ten times or more. The CDR3: CASSSLGAGDTQYF. The DNA of the CDR3 is TGTGCCAGCAGCTCGTTGGGGGCTGGAGATACGCAGTATTTT. The rearrangement joins TRBV7-3 to TRBJ2-3; D might be TRBD1 (6 bases). This CDR3 comprises 14 residues. The germline V gene encodes CDR1 SGHTA and CDR2 FQGTGA. With 4 bases removed from V and 5 bases from J, the gap between germline ends came to 13 bases.

On this clonotype: A much larger clone differs from this one at a single base, so this may be a read error. The rearrangement joins TRBV6-1 to TRBJ2-5; D gene unclear. This CDR3 has 16 amino acids. The germline gives CDR1 MNHNS, CDR2 SASEGT. V lost 1 base to trimming and J lost 2 bases, with 14 bases between them. CDR3 residues: CASSEVHKLDQETQYF. The CDR3 nucleotides read TGTGCCAGCAGTGAAGTACACAAGCTAGATCAAGAGACCCAGTACTTC.

This clonotype was detected many times. V usage is TRBV19 and J usage is TRBJ1-2, with a tentative D call TRBD1 (6 bases). CDR3 length: 13 amino acids. Germline-derived CDR1 and CDR2 are LNHDA and SQIVND (reference sequence). Trimming cost V 10 bases and J 8 bases, with 20 bases left between them. CDR3 in DNA: TGTGCCACCTTACAGGGAGTATTAGGCGGCTACACCTTC. Translation: CATLQGVLGGYTF. The full variable domain, in which reference TRBV19 and TRBJ1-2 provide the parts outside the CDR3, is DGGITQSPKYLFRKEGQNVTLSCEQNLNHDAMYWYRQDPGQGLRLIYYSQIVNDFQKGDIAEGYSVSREKKESFPLTVTSAQKNPTAFYLCATLQGVLGGYTFGSGTRLTVV.

This clonotype was observed many times. The chain has TRBV5-4 and TRBJ1-5; D gene unclear. This CDR3 comprises 12 residues. The germline CDR1 and CDR2 sequences are SGHNT and YYREEE (reference sequence). Trimming took 0 bases from V and 7 from J, leaving 5 bases between them. CDR3 sequence: CASSLVGQPQHF. CDR3 bases: TGTGCCAGCAGCTTGGTGGGGCAGCCCCAGCATTTT.

This chain connects TRBV5-1 to TRBJ2-7; D perhaps matches TRBD2 (6 bases). Trimming took 4 bases from V and 6 from J, leaving 20 bases between them. The CDR3 covers 15 residues. Germline CDR1 and CDR2: SGHRS and YFSETQ. The CDR3 is CASSHRGECACEQYV. DNA of the CDR3: TGCGCCAGCAGCCACCGCGGGGAATGTGCCTGCGAGCAGTACGTC.

The sample holds many counts of this clonotype. This chain links TRBV4-2 with TRBJ2-1; TRBD1 matches at 9 bases. Germline V gene sequence: CDR1 LGHNA, CDR2 YNFKEQ. The junction had 4 bases not matched to a gene; V was cut back by 3 bases and J by 7 bases. This CDR3 contains 14 residues. This chain's CDR3 is CASSQGQGRNEQFF. The CDR3 coding sequence is TGTGCCAGCAGCCAGGGACAGGGTCGAAATGAGCAGTTCTTC.

This clonotype has ten or more counts. The V call is TRBV20-1, the J call TRBJ1-4; D not certain. Germline V CDR1 and CDR2: DFQATT, SNEGSKA (reference sequence). Trimming removed 0 bases at V and 1 base at J, with 6 bases between. There are 14 residues in the CDR3. The chain's CDR3 is CSARDLITNEKLFF. CDR3 coding DNA: TGCAGTGCTAGAGATCTGATAACTAATGAAAAACTGTTTTTT.